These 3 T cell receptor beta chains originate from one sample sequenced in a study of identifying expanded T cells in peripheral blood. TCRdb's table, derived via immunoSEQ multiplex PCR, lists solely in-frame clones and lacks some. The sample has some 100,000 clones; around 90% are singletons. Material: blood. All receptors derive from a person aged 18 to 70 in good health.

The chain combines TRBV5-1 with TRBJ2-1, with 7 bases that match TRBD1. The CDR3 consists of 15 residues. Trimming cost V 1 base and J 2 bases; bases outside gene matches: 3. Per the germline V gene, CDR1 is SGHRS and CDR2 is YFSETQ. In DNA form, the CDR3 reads TGCGCCAGCAGCTTGTTAGGACAGGCCTACAATGAGCAGTTCTTC. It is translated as CASSLLGQAYNEQFF.

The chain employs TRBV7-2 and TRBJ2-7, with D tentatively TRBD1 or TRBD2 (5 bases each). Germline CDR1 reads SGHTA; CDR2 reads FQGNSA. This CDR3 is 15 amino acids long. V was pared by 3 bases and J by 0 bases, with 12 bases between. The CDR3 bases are TGTGCCAGCAGCTTGGGACGGGTAAACTCCTACGAGCAGTACTTC. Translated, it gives CASSLGRVNSYEQYF.

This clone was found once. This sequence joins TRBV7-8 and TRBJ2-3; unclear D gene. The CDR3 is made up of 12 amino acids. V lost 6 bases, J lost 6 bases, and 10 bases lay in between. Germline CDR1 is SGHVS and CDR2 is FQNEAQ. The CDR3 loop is CASRSEADTQYF. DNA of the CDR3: TGTGCCAGCAGGTCTGAGGCGGATACGCAGTATTTT. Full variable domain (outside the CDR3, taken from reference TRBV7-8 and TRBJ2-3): GAGVSQSPRYKVAKRGQDVALRCDPISGHVSLFWYQQALGQGPEFLTYFQNEAQLDKSGLPSDRFFAERPEGSVSTLKIQRTQQEDSAVYLCASRSEADTQYFGPGTRLTVL.